This T cell receptor beta chain was identified in a study of blood T cell repertoires in COVID-19. The protocol was immunoSEQ multiplex PCR, while the TCRdb copy is restricted to in-frame clones and leaves out a portion. The table includes around 190,000 clones, 82% detected once. CDR3 size: 13 residues. V lost 1 base and J lost 4, with 6 bases in between. The germline V gene has CDR1 SGDLS and CDR2 YYNGEE. The source material was peripheral blood. V usage is TRBV9 and J usage is TRBJ2-1, with a weak D call TRBD1 (6 bases). The receptor was derived from a woman aged 60-75 years with COVID-19, enrolled during active disease. Here the CDR3 reads CASSVQGYNEQFF. Written as DNA, the CDR3 is TGTGCCAGCAGCGTACAGGGGTACAATGAGCAGTTCTTC. The full variable domain, rest sourced from reference TRBV9 and TRBJ2-1, is DSGVTQTPKHLITATGQRVTLRCSPRSGDLSVYWYQQSLDQGLQFLIQYYNGEERAKGNILERFSAQQFPDLHSELNLSSLELGDSALYFCASSVQGYNEQFFGPGTRLTVL.